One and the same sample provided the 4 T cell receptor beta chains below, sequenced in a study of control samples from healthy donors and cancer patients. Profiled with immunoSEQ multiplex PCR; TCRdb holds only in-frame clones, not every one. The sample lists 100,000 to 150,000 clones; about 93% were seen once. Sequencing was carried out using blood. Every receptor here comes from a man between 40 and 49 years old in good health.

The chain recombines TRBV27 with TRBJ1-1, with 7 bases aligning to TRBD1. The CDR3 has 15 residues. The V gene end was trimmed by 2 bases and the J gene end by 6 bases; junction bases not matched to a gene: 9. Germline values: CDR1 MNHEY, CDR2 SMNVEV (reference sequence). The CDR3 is CASSLSWGGGPEAFF. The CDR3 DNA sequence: TGTGCCAGCAGTTTAAGTTGGGGAGGGGGCCCTGAAGCTTTCTTT.

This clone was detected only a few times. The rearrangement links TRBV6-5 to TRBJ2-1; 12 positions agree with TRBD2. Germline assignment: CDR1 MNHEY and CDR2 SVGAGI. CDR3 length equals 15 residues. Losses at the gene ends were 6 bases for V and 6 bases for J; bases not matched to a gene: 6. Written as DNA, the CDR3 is TGTGCCAGCAGAGTCGAGACTAGCGGGGGCAATGAGCAGTTCTTC. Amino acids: CASRVETSGGNEQFF.

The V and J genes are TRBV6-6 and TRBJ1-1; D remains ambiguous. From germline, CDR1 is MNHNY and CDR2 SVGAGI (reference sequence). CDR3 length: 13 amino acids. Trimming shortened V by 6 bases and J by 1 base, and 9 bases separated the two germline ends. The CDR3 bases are TGTGCCAGCAGCCCGACCACGAACACTGAAGCTTTCTTT. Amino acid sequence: CASSPTTNTEAFF.

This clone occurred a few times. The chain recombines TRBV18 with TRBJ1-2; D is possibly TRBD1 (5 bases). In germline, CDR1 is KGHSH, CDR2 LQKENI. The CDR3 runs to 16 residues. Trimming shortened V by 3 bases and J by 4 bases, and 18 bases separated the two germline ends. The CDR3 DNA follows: TGTGCCAGCTCACCTGAAGATTCGGGGGGGTCCTATGGCTACACCTTC. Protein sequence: CASSPEDSGGSYGYTF.